This paragraph reports one T cell receptor beta chain. These data belong to a study of blood T cell repertoires in COVID-19. Participant reports of clinical history set cohort assignment. CDR3 length: 17 amino acids. V lost 6 bases and J lost 4; bases outside the gene matches: 16. Germline CDR1 ENHRY, CDR2 SYGVKD. Libraries were prepared by immunoSEQ multiplex PCR; TCRdb keeps only in-frame clonotypes and omits some of them. The profile shows roughly 150,000 clones, approximately 81% of them singletons. The sequencing sample was made of PBMCs or T cells enriched from blood (not recorded which). The J gene is TRBJ2-7, the V gene TRBV10-3; TRBD1 matches 9 bases. This TCR derives from a woman in her 40s with acute COVID-19. CDR3 amino acids: CAISAASPRTGVYEQYF. The CDR3 bases are TGTGCCATCAGCGCCGCCTCTCCAAGGACAGGGGTTTACGAGCAGTACTTC.